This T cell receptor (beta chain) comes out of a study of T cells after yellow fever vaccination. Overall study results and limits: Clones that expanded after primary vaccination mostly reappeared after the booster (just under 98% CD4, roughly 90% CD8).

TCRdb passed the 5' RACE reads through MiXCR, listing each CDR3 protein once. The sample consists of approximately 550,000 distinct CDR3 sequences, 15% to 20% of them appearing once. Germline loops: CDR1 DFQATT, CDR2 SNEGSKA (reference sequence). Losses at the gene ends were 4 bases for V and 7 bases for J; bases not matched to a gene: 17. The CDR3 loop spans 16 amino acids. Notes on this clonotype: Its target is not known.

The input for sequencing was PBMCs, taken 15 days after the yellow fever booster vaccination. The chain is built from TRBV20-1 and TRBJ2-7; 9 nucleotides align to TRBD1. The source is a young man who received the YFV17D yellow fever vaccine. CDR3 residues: CSATSSWGQGPLEQYF. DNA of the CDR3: TGCAGTGCTACCTCAAGTTGGGGACAGGGACCCCTGGAGCAGTACTTC.